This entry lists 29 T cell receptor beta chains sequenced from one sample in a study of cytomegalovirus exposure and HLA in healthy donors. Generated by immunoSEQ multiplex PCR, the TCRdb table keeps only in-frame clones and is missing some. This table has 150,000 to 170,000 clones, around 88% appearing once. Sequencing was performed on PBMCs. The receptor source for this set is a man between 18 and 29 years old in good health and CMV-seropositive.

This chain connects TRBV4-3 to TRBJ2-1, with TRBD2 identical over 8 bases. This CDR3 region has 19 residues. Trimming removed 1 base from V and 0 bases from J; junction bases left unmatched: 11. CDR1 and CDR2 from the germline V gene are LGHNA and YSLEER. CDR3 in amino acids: CASSQAKLAGTSSYNEQFF. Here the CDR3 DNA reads TGCGCCAGCAGCCAAGCCAAGCTAGCGGGTACGAGCTCCTACAATGAGCAGTTCTTC.

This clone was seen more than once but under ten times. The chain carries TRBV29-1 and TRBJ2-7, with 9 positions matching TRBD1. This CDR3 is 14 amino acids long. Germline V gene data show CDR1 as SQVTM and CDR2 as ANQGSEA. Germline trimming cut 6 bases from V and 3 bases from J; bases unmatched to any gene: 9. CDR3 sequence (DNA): TGCAGCGTGGAACCGGACAGGGGAAGCTACGAGCAGTACTTC. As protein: CSVEPDRGSYEQYF.

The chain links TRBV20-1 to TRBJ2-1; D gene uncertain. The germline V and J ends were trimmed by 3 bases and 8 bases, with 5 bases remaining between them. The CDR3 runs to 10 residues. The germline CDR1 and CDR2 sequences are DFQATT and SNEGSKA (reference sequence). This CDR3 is CSASLDEQFF. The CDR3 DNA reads TGCAGTGCTAGTCTCGATGAGCAGTTCTTC.

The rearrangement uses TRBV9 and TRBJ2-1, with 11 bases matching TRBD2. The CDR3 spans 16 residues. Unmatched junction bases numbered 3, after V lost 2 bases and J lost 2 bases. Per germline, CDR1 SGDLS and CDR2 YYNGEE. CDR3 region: CASSVLSGRAYNEQFF. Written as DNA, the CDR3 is TGTGCCAGCAGCGTCCTTAGCGGGAGGGCCTACAATGAGCAGTTCTTC.

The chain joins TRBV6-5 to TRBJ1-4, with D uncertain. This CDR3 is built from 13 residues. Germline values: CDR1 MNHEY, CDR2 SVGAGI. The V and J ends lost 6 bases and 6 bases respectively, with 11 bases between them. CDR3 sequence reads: CASRVVGDEKLFF. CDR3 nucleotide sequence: TGTGCCAGCAGAGTGGTCGGGGATGAAAAACTGTTTTTT.

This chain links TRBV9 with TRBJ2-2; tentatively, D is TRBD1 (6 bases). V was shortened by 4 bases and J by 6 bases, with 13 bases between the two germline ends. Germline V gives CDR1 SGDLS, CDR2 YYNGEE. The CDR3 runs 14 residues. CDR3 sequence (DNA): TGTGCCAGCAGCCCCCCCAGGGGACCCGGGGAGCTGTTTTTT. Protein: CASSPPRGPGELFF. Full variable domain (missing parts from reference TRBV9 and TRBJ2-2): DSGVTQTPKHLITATGQRVTLRCSPRSGDLSVYWYQQSLDQGLQFLIQYYNGEERAKGNILERFSAQQFPDLHSELNLSSLELGDSALYFCASSPPRGPGELFFGEGSRLTVL.

This chain's CDR3 is CASSPGQAADTQYF. The CDR3 DNA is TGCGCCAGCAGCCCAGGACAGGCAGCAGATACGCAGTATTTT. The chain is built from TRBV5-1 and TRBJ2-3, with 7 positions matching TRBD1. This CDR3 has 14 amino acids. The V gene's germline CDR1 is SGHRS and CDR2 YFSETQ. The V and J ends lost 4 bases and 4 bases, in that order; junction bases with no gene match: 6.

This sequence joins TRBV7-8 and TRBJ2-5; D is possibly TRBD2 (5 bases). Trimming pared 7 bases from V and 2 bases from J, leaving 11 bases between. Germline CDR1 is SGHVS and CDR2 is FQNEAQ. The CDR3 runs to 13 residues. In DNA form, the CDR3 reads TGTGCCAGCAACGACGGGATGCAAGAGACCCAGTACTTC. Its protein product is CASNDGMQETQYF.

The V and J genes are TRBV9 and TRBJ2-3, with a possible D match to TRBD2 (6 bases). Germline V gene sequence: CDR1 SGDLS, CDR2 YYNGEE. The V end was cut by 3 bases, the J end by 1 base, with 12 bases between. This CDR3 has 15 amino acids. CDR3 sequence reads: CASSENGRGTDTQYF. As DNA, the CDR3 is TGTGCCAGCAGCGAAAACGGGAGAGGCACAGATACGCAGTATTTT.

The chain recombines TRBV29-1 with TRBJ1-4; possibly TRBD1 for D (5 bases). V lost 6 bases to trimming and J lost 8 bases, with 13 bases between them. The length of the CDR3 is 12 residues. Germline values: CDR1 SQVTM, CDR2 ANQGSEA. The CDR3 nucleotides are TGCAGCGTCCACCAGGGTGGGGAAAAACTGTTTTTT. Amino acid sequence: CSVHQGGEKLFF.

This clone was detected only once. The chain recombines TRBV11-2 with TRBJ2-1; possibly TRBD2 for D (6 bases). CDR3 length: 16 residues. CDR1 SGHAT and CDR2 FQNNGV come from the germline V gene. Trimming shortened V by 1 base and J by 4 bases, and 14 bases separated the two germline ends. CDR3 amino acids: CASSLVRGAGYNEQFF. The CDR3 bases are TGTGCCAGCAGCTTAGTGAGGGGCGCGGGGTACAATGAGCAGTTCTTC.

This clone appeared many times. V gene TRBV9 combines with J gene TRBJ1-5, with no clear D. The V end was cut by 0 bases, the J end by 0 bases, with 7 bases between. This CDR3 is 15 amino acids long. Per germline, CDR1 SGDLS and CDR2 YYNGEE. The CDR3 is CASSVGGNSNQPQHF. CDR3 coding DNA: TGTGCCAGCAGCGTAGGAGGGAATAGCAATCAGCCCCAGCATTTT.

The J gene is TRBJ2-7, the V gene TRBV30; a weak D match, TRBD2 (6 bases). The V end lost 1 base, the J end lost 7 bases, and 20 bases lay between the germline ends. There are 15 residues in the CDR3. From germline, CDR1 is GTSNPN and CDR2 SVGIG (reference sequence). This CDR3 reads CAWSESVGLLKEQYF. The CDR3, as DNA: TGTGCCTGGAGTGAATCCGTGGGACTGCTCAAAGAGCAGTACTTC.

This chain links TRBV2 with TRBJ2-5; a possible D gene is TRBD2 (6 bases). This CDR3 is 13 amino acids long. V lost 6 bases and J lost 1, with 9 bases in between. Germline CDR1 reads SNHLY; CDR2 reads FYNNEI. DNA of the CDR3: TGTGCCAGCAGCATAGCGGCCCAAGAGACCCAGTACTTC. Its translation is CASSIAAQETQYF.

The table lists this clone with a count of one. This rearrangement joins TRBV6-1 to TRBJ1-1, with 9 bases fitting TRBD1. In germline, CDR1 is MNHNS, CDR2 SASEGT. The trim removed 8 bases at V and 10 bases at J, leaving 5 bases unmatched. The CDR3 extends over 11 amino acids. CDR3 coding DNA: TGTGCCAGCGGAGGACAGGGGAGAGCTTTCTTT. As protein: CASGGQGRAFF.

CDR3 nucleotide sequence: TGTGCCAGTAGCGGCGGGGGGGAAACCTACGAGCAGTACTTC. It codes for CASSGGGETYEQYF. This chain links TRBV19 with TRBJ2-7, with 9 bases that match TRBD2. J lost 2 bases, V lost 6 bases, and 5 bases had no gene match. The CDR3 is 14 amino acids. Germline V gene sequence: CDR1 LNHDA, CDR2 SQIVND (reference sequence).

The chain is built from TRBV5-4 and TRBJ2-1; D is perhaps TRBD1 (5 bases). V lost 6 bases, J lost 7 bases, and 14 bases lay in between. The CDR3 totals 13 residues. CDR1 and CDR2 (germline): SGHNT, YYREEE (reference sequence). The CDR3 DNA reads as TGTGCCAGCATTGGACATGACCCGAATGAGCAGTTCTTC. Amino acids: CASIGHDPNEQFF.

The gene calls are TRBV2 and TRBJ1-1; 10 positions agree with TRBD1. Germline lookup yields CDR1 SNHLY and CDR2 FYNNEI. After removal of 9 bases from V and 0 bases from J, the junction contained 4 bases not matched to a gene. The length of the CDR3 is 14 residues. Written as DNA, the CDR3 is TGTGCCAGACGGGACAGGGGCCTGAACACTGAAGCTTTCTTT. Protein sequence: CARRDRGLNTEAFF.

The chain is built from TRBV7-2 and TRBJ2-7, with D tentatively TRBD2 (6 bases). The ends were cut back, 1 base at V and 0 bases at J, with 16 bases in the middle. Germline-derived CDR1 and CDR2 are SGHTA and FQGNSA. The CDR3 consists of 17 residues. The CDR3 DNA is TGTGCCAGCAGCTTAGTTGGTCGGGGAGGAAGCTCCTACGAGCAGTACTTC. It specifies CASSLVGRGGSSYEQYF.

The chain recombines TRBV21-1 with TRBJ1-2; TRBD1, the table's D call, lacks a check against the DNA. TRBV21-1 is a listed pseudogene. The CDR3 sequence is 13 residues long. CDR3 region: CASIRSGPYGYTF. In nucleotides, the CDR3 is TGTGCCAGCATTAGAAGTGGGCCCTATGGCTACACCTTC.

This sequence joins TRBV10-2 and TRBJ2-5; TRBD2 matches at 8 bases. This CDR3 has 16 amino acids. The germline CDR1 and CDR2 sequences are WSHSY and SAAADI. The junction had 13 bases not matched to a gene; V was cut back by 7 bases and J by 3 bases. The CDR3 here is CASTRPTGGRKETQYF. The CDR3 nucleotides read TGCGCCAGCACCCGCCCCACGGGAGGGCGTAAAGAGACCCAGTACTTC.

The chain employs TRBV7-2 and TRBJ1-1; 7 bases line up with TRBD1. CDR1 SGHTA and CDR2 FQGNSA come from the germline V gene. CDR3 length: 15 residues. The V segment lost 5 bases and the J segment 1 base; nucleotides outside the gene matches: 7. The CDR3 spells CASSHRQGGNTEAFF. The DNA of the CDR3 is TGTGCCAGCAGCCATAGACAGGGAGGGAACACTGAAGCTTTCTTT.

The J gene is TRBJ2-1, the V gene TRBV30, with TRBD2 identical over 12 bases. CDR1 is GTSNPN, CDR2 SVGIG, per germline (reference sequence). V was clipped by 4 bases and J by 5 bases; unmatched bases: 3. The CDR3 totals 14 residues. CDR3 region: CAWTRLAGDNEQFF. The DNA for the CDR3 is TGTGCCTGGACCCGACTAGCGGGAGACAATGAGCAGTTCTTC.

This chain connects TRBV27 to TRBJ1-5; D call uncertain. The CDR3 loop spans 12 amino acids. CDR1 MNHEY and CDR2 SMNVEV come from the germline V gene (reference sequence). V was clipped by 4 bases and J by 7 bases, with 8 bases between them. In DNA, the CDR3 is TGTGCCAGCAGTTCCTCGGGGCAGCCCCAGCATTTT. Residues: CASSSSGQPQHF.

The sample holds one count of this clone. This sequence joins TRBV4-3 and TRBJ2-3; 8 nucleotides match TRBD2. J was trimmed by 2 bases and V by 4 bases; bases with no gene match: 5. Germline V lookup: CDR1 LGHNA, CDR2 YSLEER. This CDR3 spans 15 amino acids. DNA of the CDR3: TGCGCCAGCAGCCCGGGACTAGGGCCCACAGATACGCAGTATTTT. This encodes CASSPGLGPTDTQYF.

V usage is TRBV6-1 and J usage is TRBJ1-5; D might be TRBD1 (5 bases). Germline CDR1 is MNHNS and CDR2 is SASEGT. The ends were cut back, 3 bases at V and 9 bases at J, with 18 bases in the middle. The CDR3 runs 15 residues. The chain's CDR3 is CASSEGQGSRMPQHF. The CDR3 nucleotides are TGTGCCAGCAGTGAGGGGCAGGGTTCGCGGATGCCCCAGCATTTT.

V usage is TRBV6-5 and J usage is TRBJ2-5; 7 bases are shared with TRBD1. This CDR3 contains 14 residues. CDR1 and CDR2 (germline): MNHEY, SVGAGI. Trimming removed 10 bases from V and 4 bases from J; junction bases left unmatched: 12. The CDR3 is CANRTGRNGETQYF. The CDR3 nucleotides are TGTGCCAACCGGACAGGTAGGAACGGAGAGACCCAGTACTTC.

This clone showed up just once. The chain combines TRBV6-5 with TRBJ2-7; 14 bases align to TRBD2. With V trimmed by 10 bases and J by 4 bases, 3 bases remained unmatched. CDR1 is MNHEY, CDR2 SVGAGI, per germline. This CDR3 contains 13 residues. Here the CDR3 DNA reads TGTGCCACGACTAGCGGGGGGGCTTACGAGCAGTACTTC. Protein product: CATTSGGAYEQYF.

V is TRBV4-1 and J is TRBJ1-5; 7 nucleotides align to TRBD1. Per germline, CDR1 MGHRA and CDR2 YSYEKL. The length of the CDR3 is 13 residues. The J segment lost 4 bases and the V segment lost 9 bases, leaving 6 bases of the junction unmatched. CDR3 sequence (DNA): TGCGCCAGTGCCAGGGGGTCGAATCAGCCCCAGCATTTT. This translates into CASARGSNQPQHF.